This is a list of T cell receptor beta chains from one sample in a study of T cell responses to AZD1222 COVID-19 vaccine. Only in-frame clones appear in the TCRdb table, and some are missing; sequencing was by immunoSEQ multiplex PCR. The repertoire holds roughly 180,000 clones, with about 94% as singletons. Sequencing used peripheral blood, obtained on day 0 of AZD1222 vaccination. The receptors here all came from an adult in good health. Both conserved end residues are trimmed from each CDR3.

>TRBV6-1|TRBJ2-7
ASSEYPTGEQY
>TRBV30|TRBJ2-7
AWSVRTSGRYEQY
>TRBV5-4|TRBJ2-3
ASSLGLAGSTDTQY
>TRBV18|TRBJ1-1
ASSPPTGVTEAF
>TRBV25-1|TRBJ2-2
ASSEWVGARIGELF
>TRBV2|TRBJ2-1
ASSEYRGEQF
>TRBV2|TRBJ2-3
ASSGGGDRTDTQY
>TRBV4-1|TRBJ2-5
ASSQGFRGQGETQY
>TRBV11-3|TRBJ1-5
ASRSMGAGNQPQH
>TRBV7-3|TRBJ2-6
ASSPSDDITGANVLT
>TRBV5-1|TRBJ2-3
ASSRDGSTDTQY
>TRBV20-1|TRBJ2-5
SASFLAGGSETQY
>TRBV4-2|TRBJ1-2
ASSQDHRGDYGYT
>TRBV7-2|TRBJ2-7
ASSLSGGSAYEQY
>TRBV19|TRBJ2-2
ASSKELVGGELF
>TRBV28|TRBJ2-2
ASRPTVEAGRELF
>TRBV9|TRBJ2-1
ASSVRDLTGNEQF
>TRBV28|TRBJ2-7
ASSLSGTYEQY
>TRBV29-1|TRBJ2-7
SALQGPGDEQY
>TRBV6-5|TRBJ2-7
ASSPDHSASYEQY
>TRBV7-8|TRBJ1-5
ASSGGPNQPQH
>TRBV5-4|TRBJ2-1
ASSLSGTSGYNEQF
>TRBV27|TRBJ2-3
ASSPTTSGRTDTQY
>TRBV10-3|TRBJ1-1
AISSGQYEAF
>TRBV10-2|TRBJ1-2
ASRDGNYGYT
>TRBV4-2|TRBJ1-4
ASSQATGDEKLF
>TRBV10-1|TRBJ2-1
ASSGGFGSYNEQF
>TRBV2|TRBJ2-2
ASSEQRLTGGELF
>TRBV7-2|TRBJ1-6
ASSYDDSRSSPLH
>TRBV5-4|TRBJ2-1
ASSDIAVWNEQF